The 15 T cell receptor beta chains given below trace back to one sample, sequenced in a study of T-cell reconstitution after alpha-beta-depleted transplantation in children (dated by TCRdb to 2015 to 2016). The library was obtained by PCR. Sequencing took place on an Illumina HiSeq 2500. Molecular barcoding was employed in the preparation of TCR libraries, with unique molecular identifiers being used to normalize TCRbeta repertoire quantification. TCRdb cleaned the public reads at Q25 with fastp, built clones with MiXCR and kept in-frame beta chains. One record per CDR3 amino acid sequence lists the most common genes and DNA. Counted in this sample were approximately 200,000 distinct CDR3 sequences; about 15% of them appeared once. Under 15% of the sample is held by the ten biggest clonotypes. The sequenced sample was PBMCs from the stem cell graft donor, obtained from the stem cell graft. These TCRs come from a human donor who donated a stem cell graft to a child with acute lymphoblastic leukemia.

The sample holds many counts of this clonotype. The CDR3 loop is CSALSISGANVLTF. The DNA of the CDR3 is TGCAGTGCTCTGAGTATATCTGGGGCCAACGTCCTGACTTTC. J is TRBJ2-6 and V is TRBV20-1; D is ambiguous. V dropped 5 bases and J dropped 1 base, with 9 bases sitting between them. This CDR3 has 14 amino acids. CDR1 and CDR2 (germline): DFQATT, SNEGSKA (reference sequence).

This clonotype was recorded many times. The chain is built from TRBV20-1 and TRBJ2-3, with 8 bases fitting TRBD2. CDR3 length: 10 residues. V shed 4 bases, J shed 12 bases, and the junction held 3 bases outside the gene matches. Germline CDR1 reads DFQATT; CDR2 reads SNEGSKA (reference sequence). DNA for the CDR3: TGCAGTGCTACCGGGACTAGTCAGTATTTT. Amino acids: CSATGTSQYF.

As concerns this clonotype: A read error is possible here, since a much larger clone lies one base away. V gene TRBV10-3 combines with J gene TRBJ1-1; the match to TRBD1 covers 8 bases. Germline CDR1 ENHRY, CDR2 SYGVKD. The V segment lost 7 bases and the J segment 1 base; nucleotides outside the gene matches: 8. The length of the CDR3 is 15 residues. CDR3: CAITSLDRENTEAFF. CDR3 DNA sequence: TGTGCCATCACTTCCCTGGACAGGGAGAACACTGAAGCTTTCTTT.

The rearrangement joins TRBV10-2 to TRBJ2-3; D possibly corresponds to TRBD2 (5 bases). The length of the CDR3 is 12 residues. Looked up from germline, CDR1 is WSHSY and CDR2 is SAAADI. The V end lost 10 bases, the J end lost 1 base, and 9 bases lay between the germline ends. CDR3 region: CATHGGTDTQYF. CDR3 DNA sequence: TGCGCCACCCACGGGGGCACAGATACGCAGTATTTT.

J is TRBJ1-1 and V is TRBV18; 7 bases match TRBD1. The germline V gene encodes CDR1 KGHSH and CDR2 LQKENI. There are 15 residues in the CDR3. V trimming: 4 bases; J trimming: 1 base; junction bases outside the gene matches: 6. The CDR3 sequence: CASSLWTGRNTEAFF. The CDR3 DNA is TGTGCCAGCTCACTCTGGACAGGAAGGAACACTGAAGCTTTCTTT.

This clonotype was seen at least ten times. The V gene is TRBV20-1, the J gene TRBJ2-7; no clear D gene. CDR3 size: 12 residues. V lost 3 bases and J lost 4, with 10 bases in between. The germline gives CDR1 DFQATT, CDR2 SNEGSKA (reference sequence). The CDR3 region is CSASISTYEQYF. CDR3 coding DNA: TGCAGTGCTAGCATTTCGACATACGAGCAGTACTTC.

At least ten counts were recorded for this clonotype. The chain joins TRBV20-1 to TRBJ2-3, with TRBD2 identical over 9 bases. The CDR3 consists of 15 residues. Unmatched junction bases numbered 6, after V lost 3 bases and J lost 2 bases. CDR1 is DFQATT and CDR2 is SNEGSKA in the germline V gene (reference sequence). For the CDR3, the DNA is TGCAGTGCTAGTATGGCGGGAGGGAACACAGATACGCAGTATTTT. Translation gives CSASMAGGNTDTQYF.

This rearrangement joins TRBV12-3 or TRBV12-4 to TRBJ2-1; D assignment may be TRBD1 or TRBD2 (5 bases each). V was shortened by 6 bases and J by 6 bases, with 15 bases between the two germline ends. CDR3 length equals 14 residues. This CDR3 is CASSFRGARNEQFF. The DNA for the CDR3 is TGTGCCAGCAGCTTTAGGGGAGCCCGCAATGAGCAGTTCTTC.

This clonotype appeared many times. The J gene is TRBJ1-2, the V gene TRBV12-3 or TRBV12-4, with TRBD1 identical over 10 bases. This CDR3 contains 14 residues. Unmatched junction bases numbered 6, after V lost 6 bases and J lost 5 bases. The CDR3 DNA is TGTGCCAGCAGGTCCGGGACAGGGGCTTATGGCTACACCTTC. Translated, it gives CASRSGTGAYGYTF.

This clonotype was seen a handful of times. The V gene is TRBV19, the J gene TRBJ1-5; 10 bases align to TRBD1. CDR3 length: 15 residues. The V gene end was trimmed by 6 bases and the J gene end by 3 bases; junction bases not matched to a gene: 5. The germline V gene encodes CDR1 LNHDA and CDR2 SQIVND (reference sequence). The CDR3 protein is CASRTGTGDNQPQHF. DNA of the CDR3: TGTGCCAGTAGGACCGGGACAGGGGACAATCAGCCCCAGCATTTT.

This clonotype showed up just a few times. V and J are TRBV6-1 and TRBJ2-5, with TRBD1 matching 7 bases. V dropped 3 bases and J dropped 4; count of bases not matched to a gene: 8. The CDR3 totals 15 residues. From germline, CDR1 is MNHNS and CDR2 SASEGT. This CDR3 reads CASSDLLRGRETQYF. The CDR3 bases are TGTGCCAGCAGTGATCTACTCAGGGGGAGAGAGACCCAGTACTTC.

This clonotype was counted at least ten times. The chain couples TRBV5-1 to TRBJ1-1; possible D gene TRBD1, 6 bases. The CDR3 extends over 14 amino acids. V lost 0 bases to trimming and J lost 6 bases, with 12 bases between them. Germline V CDR1 and CDR2: SGHRS, YFSETQ. This chain's CDR3 is CASSLGDRTSEAFF. The CDR3 DNA sequence: TGCGCCAGCAGCTTGGGCGACAGGACCTCTGAAGCTTTCTTT.

This clonotype has a count of ten or more. This chain uses TRBV5-1 with TRBJ1-2; 9 bases are a match to TRBD1. The germline V gene has CDR1 SGHRS and CDR2 YFSETQ. This CDR3 region has 16 residues. V shed 1 base and J 4 bases; nucleotides not matched to a gene: 8. CDR3 region: CASSLNPATGGYGYTF. CDR3 bases: TGCGCCAGCAGCTTGAATCCAGCGACAGGGGGCTATGGCTACACCTTC.

This clonotype was seen repeatedly, ten times or more. The CDR3 region is CASSLLRGRGYTF. DNA for the CDR3: TGTGCCAGCAGTTTATTGAGGGGGCGCGGCTACACCTTC. The J gene is TRBJ1-2, the V gene TRBV27; 7 bases fit TRBD1. CDR1 is MNHEY, CDR2 SMNVEV, per germline (reference sequence). V lost 1 base, J lost 8 bases, and 4 bases stayed unmatched. CDR3 length: 13 residues.

This clonotype appeared many times. The chain has TRBV12-3 or TRBV12-4 and TRBJ2-1; D may be TRBD2 (5 bases). Trimming took 2 bases from V and 4 from J, leaving 12 bases between them. The CDR3 is 15 amino acids. The CDR3 DNA is TGTGCCAGCAGTTTAAGTTCGCTAGCTTACAATGAGCAGTTCTTC. Its protein is CASSLSSLAYNEQFF.